In its sample, the clone carrying this T cell receptor (beta chain) was seen a few times. The target antigen is unknown. This CDR3 spans 11 amino acids. The V and J ends lost 3 bases and 9 bases respectively, with 12 bases between them. Germline CDR1 DFQATT, CDR2 SNEGSKA (reference sequence). A second PCR of roughly 7 to 11 cycles used a sample-barcoded 5' primer and a J-beta primer mix. TCRdb re-analysed the 5' RACE reads in MiXCR, keeping a single row per CDR3 protein. The data contain over 1,500,000 distinct CDR3 sequences, around 48% of them seen just once; the ten biggest clones take up approximately 2%. The data stem from a study of blood T cells in healthy people across ages. General study findings and limits: Diversity of TCR beta per million T cells declined in a roughly linear way with age. Both naive CD4+ cell counts and diversity were greater in long-lived donors than in aged donors.

The chain employs TRBV20-1 and TRBJ2-7, with TRBD1 as a possible D gene (5 bases). Sample: blood. The origin of this receptor is a woman between 40 and 55 years old in good health. CDR3 nucleotides: TGCAGTGCTAGCAATCCTCAGGGGCAGTACTTC. Its translation: CSASNPQGQYF.